This T cell receptor (beta chain) appears in the sequencing data of a study of T cells after somatic rescue of genetic block. Germline V gives CDR1 PRHDT, CDR2 FYEKMQ (reference sequence). The CDR3 has 16 amino acids. V was clipped by 0 bases and J by 0 bases; unmatched bases: 5. The assay was immunoSEQ multiplex PCR, and TCRdb's table has in-frame clones only and misses some. This table has some 70,000 clones, approximately 91% appearing once. Sample: peripheral blood mononuclear cells (PBMCs). This chain uses TRBV13 with TRBJ2-7; 7 bases agree with TRBD1. The receptor comes from a man younger than 45. As DNA, the CDR3 is TGTGCCAGCAGCTTAGGCCGGACAGGTGCCTCCTACGAGCAGTACTTC. Its translation is CASSLGRTGASYEQYF.